Listed below are T cell receptor beta chains from one sample, sequenced in a study of T cells in Graves' hyperthyroidism and ophthalmopathy. TCRdb re-analysed the multiplex PCR reads in MiXCR, keeping a single row per CDR3 protein. The sample has about 400,000 distinct CDR3 sequences, 15% to 19% seen once. Material for sequencing was blood. These receptors were obtained from a woman aged 18 to 35 with Graves' hyperthyroidism. Both conserved end residues are part of each CDR3. A D gene is named only where the DNA matches it firmly. Not all rows give a size; the values are once, few, many and, for expanded clones, a class.

V gene: TRBV11-3; J gene: TRBJ2-1; clone size: many; CDR3 length: 17; D gene: TRBD1; CDR3 DNA: TGTGCCAGCAGCTGGGGGGAGGGGACAGGGGGAAACAATGAGCAGTTCTTC; CDR3 protein: CASSWGEGTGGNNEQFF
V gene: TRBV30; J gene: TRBJ2-1; clone size: many; CDR3 length: 13; D gene: -; CDR3 DNA: TGTGCCTGGAGTGTACTAGAAGGCCATGAGCAGTTCTTC; CDR3 protein: CAWSVLEGHEQFF
V gene: TRBV24-1; J gene: TRBJ2-1; clone size: many; CDR3 length: 13; D gene: -; CDR3 DNA: TGTGCCACCAGTGAAGGACGCCGGAATGAGCAGTTCTTC; CDR3 protein: CATSEGRRNEQFF
V gene: TRBV11-3; J gene: TRBJ2-1; clone size: -; CDR3 length: 17; D gene: TRBD2; CDR3 DNA: TGTGCCAGCAGCTTGGGGACTAGCGGGAGTCTGTCGGATGAGCAGTTCTTC; CDR3 protein: CASSLGTSGSLSDEQFF
V gene: TRBV9; J gene: TRBJ1-2; clone size: many; CDR3 length: 15; D gene: TRBD1; CDR3 DNA: TGTGCCAGCAGCGTAGAGGCGGACAGGACCTATGGCTACACCTTC; CDR3 protein: CASSVEADRTYGYTF
V gene: TRBV5-1; J gene: TRBJ1-1; clone size: many; CDR3 length: 15; D gene: -; CDR3 DNA: TGCGCCAGCAGCAGGTCCCCACCTGGTGACACTGAAGCTTTCTTT; CDR3 protein: CASSRSPPGDTEAFF
V gene: TRBV2; J gene: TRBJ2-7; clone size: -; CDR3 length: 13; D gene: TRBD1; CDR3 DNA: TGTGCCAGCAAGGAGACAGGGGAGAACGAGCAGTACTTC; CDR3 protein: CASKETGENEQYF
V gene: TRBV20-1; J gene: TRBJ2-2; clone size: many; CDR3 length: 15; D gene: -; CDR3 DNA: TGCAGTGCTAGAGGGTTATTCGAGGACACCGGGGAGCTGTTTTTT; CDR3 protein: CSARGLFEDTGELFF
V gene: TRBV6-1; J gene: TRBJ1-3; clone size: many; CDR3 length: 14; D gene: -; CDR3 DNA: TGTGCCAGTCGAGCGTACCTCTCTGGAAACACCATATATTTT; CDR3 protein: CASRAYLSGNTIYF
V gene: TRBV12-3/TRBV12-4; J gene: TRBJ2-2; clone size: many; CDR3 length: 15; D gene: TRBD2; CDR3 DNA: TGTGCCAGCAGTCCCGGGGGGACTGCCCCCGGGGAGCTGTTTTTT; CDR3 protein: CASSPGGTAPGELFF
V gene: TRBV28; J gene: TRBJ1-5; clone size: -; CDR3 length: 11; D gene: -; CDR3 DNA: TGTGCCAGCAGTTTATCCGGAAGCCAGCATTTT; CDR3 protein: CASSLSGSQHF
V gene: TRBV12-3/TRBV12-4; J gene: TRBJ1-5; clone size: many; CDR3 length: 14; D gene: -; CDR3 DNA: TGTGCCAGCAGTTTCTCGAACGAACGGCAGCCCCAGCATTTT; CDR3 protein: CASSFSNERQPQHF
V gene: TRBV3-1; J gene: TRBJ1-2; clone size: few; CDR3 length: 13; D gene: -; CDR3 DNA: TGTGCCAGCAGCCAAGACGGAGTTAAGGGCTACACCTTC; CDR3 protein: CASSQDGVKGYTF
V gene: TRBV6-1; J gene: TRBJ2-7; clone size: few; CDR3 length: 12; D gene: -; CDR3 DNA: TGTGCCAGCAGTTCCGACGGCGGGGAGCAGTACTTC; CDR3 protein: CASSSDGGEQYF
V gene: TRBV4-2; J gene: TRBJ2-2; clone size: many; CDR3 length: 17; D gene: -; CDR3 DNA: TGTGCCAGCAGCCAGGAAAAGCGACTAGTTTGGGCCGGGGAGCTGTTTTTT; CDR3 protein: CASSQEKRLVWAGELFF
V gene: TRBV2; J gene: TRBJ1-3; clone size: many; CDR3 length: 14; D gene: TRBD1; CDR3 DNA: TGTGCCAGCATCCCCGACAGGGCTGGAAACACCATATATTTT; CDR3 protein: CASIPDRAGNTIYF
V gene: TRBV12-3/TRBV12-4; J gene: TRBJ1-4; clone size: -; CDR3 length: 14; D gene: -; CDR3 DNA: TGTGCCAGCAGTTTGCGGGTTATCAATGAAAAACTGTTTTTT; CDR3 protein: CASSLRVINEKLFF
V gene: TRBV24-1; J gene: TRBJ2-1; clone size: many; CDR3 length: 13; D gene: -; CDR3 DNA: TGTGCCACCAGTGGTAGCGTCGGCAATGAGCAGTTCTTC; CDR3 protein: CATSGSVGNEQFF
V gene: TRBV30; J gene: TRBJ2-3; clone size: -; CDR3 length: 14; D gene: TRBD2; CDR3 DNA: TGTGCCGCGTGGGCGGGGGTAGGATCAAATACGCAGTATTTT; CDR3 protein: CAAWAGVGSNTQYF
V gene: TRBV20-1; J gene: TRBJ1-3; clone size: many; CDR3 length: 16; D gene: TRBD1; CDR3 DNA: TGCAGTGCTAGGGACAGGATGGCCCGCTCTGGAAACACCATATATTTT; CDR3 protein: CSARDRMARSGNTIYF
V gene: TRBV20-1; J gene: TRBJ2-3; clone size: many; CDR3 length: 15; D gene: TRBD2; CDR3 DNA: TGCAGTGCTGCGGGACTAGCGGGACTCACAGATACGCAGTATTTT; CDR3 protein: CSAAGLAGLTDTQYF
V gene: TRBV6-5; J gene: TRBJ1-2; clone size: many; CDR3 length: 15; D gene: -; CDR3 DNA: TGTGCCAGCAGTTACTCGTGGCCCTTGGTTGGTGGCTACACCTTC; CDR3 protein: CASSYSWPLVGGYTF
V gene: TRBV4-1; J gene: TRBJ1-2; clone size: -; CDR3 length: 17; D gene: TRBD1; CDR3 DNA: TGCGCCAGCAGCCAAGATAGGGGAGACAGGGGCTTCTATGGCTACACCTTC; CDR3 protein: CASSQDRGDRGFYGYTF
V gene: TRBV30; J gene: TRBJ2-5; clone size: many; CDR3 length: 12; D gene: -; CDR3 DNA: TGTGCCTGGAGTTTTGGGGGAGAGACCCAGTACTTC; CDR3 protein: CAWSFGGETQYF
V gene: TRBV5-1; J gene: TRBJ2-3; clone size: many; CDR3 length: 14; D gene: -; CDR3 DNA: TGCGCCAGCAGCCCTACACCGGTGGGAGATACGCAGTATTTT; CDR3 protein: CASSPTPVGDTQYF
V gene: TRBV5-1; J gene: TRBJ2-3; clone size: many; CDR3 length: 15; D gene: -; CDR3 DNA: TGCGCCAGCCGCCCCGACGTTGGGTCGGGAGATACGCAGTATTTT; CDR3 protein: CASRPDVGSGDTQYF
V gene: TRBV5-1; J gene: TRBJ2-1; clone size: -; CDR3 length: 11; D gene: -; CDR3 DNA: TGCGCCAGCAGCTTGCCTCATGAGCAGTTCTTC; CDR3 protein: CASSLPHEQFF
V gene: TRBV7-9; J gene: TRBJ2-5; clone size: many; CDR3 length: 13; D gene: TRBD2; CDR3 DNA: TGTGCCAGCAGCGTTTGGGGGGGAGAGACCCAGTACTTC; CDR3 protein: CASSVWGGETQYF
V gene: TRBV7-7; J gene: TRBJ2-1; clone size: -; CDR3 length: 17; D gene: -; CDR3 DNA: TGTGCTAGCAGCCCCGCCCCTATAGCGAACTCCTACAATGAGCAGTTCTTC; CDR3 protein: CASSPAPIANSYNEQFF
V gene: TRBV28; J gene: TRBJ2-5; clone size: few; CDR3 length: 14; D gene: -; CDR3 DNA: TGTGCCAGCAGTTTAGGTAACGGTGAAGAGACCCAGTACTTC; CDR3 protein: CASSLGNGEETQYF
V gene: TRBV20-1; J gene: TRBJ2-3; clone size: many; CDR3 length: 15; D gene: -; CDR3 DNA: TGCAGTGCTAGAGGGCCGGGGGAGCGCACAGATACGCAGTATTTT; CDR3 protein: CSARGPGERTDTQYF
V gene: TRBV20-1; J gene: TRBJ2-7; clone size: many; CDR3 length: 16; D gene: TRBD2; CDR3 DNA: TGCAGTGCTAGCGAAAAGACTAGCGGGTTCCCCTACGAGCAGTACTTC; CDR3 protein: CSASEKTSGFPYEQYF
V gene: TRBV28; J gene: TRBJ2-4; clone size: many; CDR3 length: 15; D gene: TRBD1; CDR3 DNA: TGTGCCAGCAGCCGAACCGGGACAGGGCTAAACATTCAGTACTTC; CDR3 protein: CASSRTGTGLNIQYF
V gene: TRBV6-2/TRBV6-3; J gene: TRBJ2-7; clone size: many; CDR3 length: 16; D gene: -; CDR3 DNA: TGTGCCAGCAGTTACTCTGGTTTCGGGGGATCCTACGAGCAGTACTTC; CDR3 protein: CASSYSGFGGSYEQYF
V gene: TRBV5-5; J gene: TRBJ1-6; clone size: many; CDR3 length: 15; D gene: -; CDR3 DNA: TGTGCCAGCAGCTTGGGCCCCCCGGGGGATTCACCCCTCCACTTT; CDR3 protein: CASSLGPPGDSPLHF
V gene: TRBV4-1; J gene: TRBJ2-7; clone size: many; CDR3 length: 12; D gene: -; CDR3 DNA: TGCGCCAGCAGTCGGCAAGGGGACGAGCAGTACTTC; CDR3 protein: CASSRQGDEQYF
V gene: TRBV19; J gene: TRBJ1-5; clone size: many; CDR3 length: 17; D gene: TRBD1; CDR3 DNA: TGTGCCAGTAGTAGTGGGACAGGGTATGGTAGCAATCAGCCCCAGCATTTT; CDR3 protein: CASSSGTGYGSNQPQHF
V gene: TRBV10-2; J gene: TRBJ1-2; clone size: many; CDR3 length: 13; D gene: TRBD1; CDR3 DNA: TGCGCCAGCAGCATAGGACAGGGCGGTGGCTACACCTTC; CDR3 protein: CASSIGQGGGYTF
V gene: TRBV15; J gene: TRBJ2-1; clone size: many; CDR3 length: 15; D gene: -; CDR3 DNA: TGTGCCACCAGCAGAGGGAGCGGATCCTACAATGAGCAGTTCTTC; CDR3 protein: CATSRGSGSYNEQFF
V gene: TRBV4-2; J gene: TRBJ1-4; clone size: few; CDR3 length: 16; D gene: -; CDR3 DNA: TGTGCCAGCAGCCAAGAGTGGGCAAACTGGGACGAAAAACTGTTTTTT; CDR3 protein: CASSQEWANWDEKLFF
V gene: TRBV4-1; J gene: TRBJ1-5; clone size: many; CDR3 length: 16; D gene: TRBD1; CDR3 DNA: TGCGCCAGCAGCCACGAGACAGGGTCGCTGGATCAGCCCCAGCATTTT; CDR3 protein: CASSHETGSLDQPQHF